These 24 T cell receptor beta chains share one sample of origin, sequenced in a study of blood T cell repertoires in COVID-19. The table came from immunoSEQ multiplex PCR; TCRdb's copy has only in-frame clones and leaves some out. The sample shows a few hundred thousand clones, roughly 82% of them seen only once. The sample was peripheral blood. These receptors all come from a woman in her forties or fifties with acute or convalescent COVID-19.

V gene TRBV5-4 combines with J gene TRBJ2-2; 7 bases line up with TRBD2. The V segment lost 1 base and the J segment 6 bases; nucleotides outside the gene matches: 6. CDR3 length equals 15 residues. Per the germline V gene, CDR1 is SGHNT and CDR2 is YYREEE (reference sequence). CDR3 bases: TGTGCCAGCAGCTTGCGCGCGGGAGTTCCCGGGGAGCTGTTTTTT. It encodes CASSLRAGVPGELFF.

The chain has TRBV3-1 (or the pseudogene TRBV3-2) and TRBJ2-7; D may be TRBD2 (6 bases). Germline V gene sequence: CDR1 LGHDT, CDR2 YNNKEL (reference sequence). This CDR3 has 13 amino acids. V lost 4 bases, J lost 10 bases, and 17 bases lay in between. As DNA, the CDR3 is TGTGCCAGCAGCCGGAATGCCGGGACTTATCAGTACTTC. It codes for CASSRNAGTYQYF.

The chain recombines TRBV14 with TRBJ2-2, with 7 bases lining up with TRBD2. The V gene's germline CDR1 is SGHDN and CDR2 FVKESK. Trimming cost V 1 base and J 6 bases; bases outside gene matches: 11. The CDR3 consists of 17 residues. CDR3 sequence reads: CASSQVWTSNFAGELFF. The CDR3 region has the DNA TGTGCCAGCAGCCAAGTTTGGACTAGTAATTTCGCCGGGGAGCTGTTTTTT.

The gene calls are TRBV6-5 and TRBJ2-2, with TRBD2 matching over 9 bases. CDR1 and CDR2 from the germline V gene are MNHEY and SVGAGI. This CDR3 has 16 residues. After removal of 4 bases from V and 5 bases from J, the junction contained 8 bases not matched to a gene. The CDR3 DNA follows: TGTGCCAGCAGTTTCGGAGCGGGAGGCCAGACCGGGGAGCTGTTTTTT. It encodes CASSFGAGGQTGELFF.

DNA for the CDR3: TGTGCCAGCAGCGGACAGGGCGACAATGAGCAGTTCTTC. It codes for CASSGQGDNEQFF. The rearrangement links TRBV6-5 to TRBJ2-1; 8 bases align to TRBD1. The CDR3 covers 13 residues. Germline V gene lookup returns CDR1 MNHEY and CDR2 SVGAGI. The junction had 3 bases not matched to a gene; V was cut back by 6 bases and J by 5 bases.

The chain couples TRBV2 to TRBJ1-5; D remains unclear. The CDR3 covers 16 residues. The V end lost 3 bases, the J end lost 0 bases, and 12 bases lay between the germline ends. CDR1 and CDR2 from the germline V gene are SNHLY and FYNNEI. The CDR3 DNA follows: TGTGCCAGCAGTGAGGGAGGAGGTGATAGCAATCAGCCCCAGCATTTT. This codes for CASSEGGGDSNQPQHF. Full variable domain (missing parts from reference TRBV2 and TRBJ1-5): EPEVTQTPSHQVTQMGQEVILRCVPISNHLYFYWYRQILGQKVEFLVSFYNNEISEKSEIFDDQFSVERPDGSNFTLKIRSTKLEDSAMYFCASSEGGGDSNQPQHFGDGTRLSIL.

Regarding this clone: This sample includes further DNA sequences coding for the same CDR3. The chain links TRBV7-8 to TRBJ2-7; 7 nucleotides agree with TRBD2. With V trimmed by 0 bases and J by 2 bases, 1 base remained unmatched. The V gene's germline CDR1 is SGHVS and CDR2 FQNEAQ. CDR3 length: 14 residues. CDR3 in amino acids: CASSLAGGAYEQYF. Here the CDR3 DNA reads TGTGCCAGCAGCTTAGCTGGGGGGGCCTACGAGCAGTACTTC.

CDR3 coding DNA: TGTGCCTGGAGCCAGGGGCTTTTCTCTGGAAACACCATATATTTT. Translated, it gives CAWSQGLFSGNTIYF. The chain recombines TRBV30 with TRBJ1-3; tentative D call: TRBD1 (6 bases). The CDR3 runs to 15 residues. Looked up from germline, CDR1 is GTSNPN and CDR2 is SVGIG (reference sequence). V lost 3 bases, J lost 0 bases, and 12 bases lay in between.

The chain links TRBV9 to TRBJ2-1; the match to TRBD1 covers 9 bases. Germline V gene lookup returns CDR1 SGDLS and CDR2 YYNGEE. CDR3 length: 16 amino acids. J gave up 7 bases and V 0 bases, and 8 bases lay outside the gene matches. The CDR3 loop reads CASSVEVGQGGNEQFF. The CDR3 DNA is TGTGCCAGCAGCGTAGAAGTGGGACAGGGTGGTAATGAGCAGTTCTTC.

This rearrangement joins TRBV19 to TRBJ1-1; D is possibly TRBD1 (6 bases). V was shortened by 9 bases and J by 0 bases, with 14 bases between the two germline ends. This CDR3 has 14 residues. Germline-derived CDR1 and CDR2 are LNHDA and SQIVND (reference sequence). CDR3 loop: CASLPGQMNTEAFF. The CDR3 DNA reads TGTGCCAGCTTGCCGGGACAAATGAACACTGAAGCTTTCTTT.

V is TRBV5-1 and J is TRBJ2-7; 12 nucleotides line up with TRBD2. J gave up 5 bases and V 1 base, and 10 bases lay outside the gene matches. CDR3 size: 17 residues. Germline-derived CDR1 and CDR2 are SGHRS and YFSETQ. CDR3 loop: CASSLSSGRAIPDEQYF. The CDR3 DNA follows: TGCGCCAGCAGCTTGTCTAGCGGGAGGGCCATTCCCGACGAGCAGTACTTC.

CDR3 bases: TGCGCCAGCAGCCAAGAAATCCTGGCAGGGCGGGAAAAACTGTTTTTT. Amino acids: CASSQEILAGREKLFF. This chain links TRBV4-3 with TRBJ1-4; the D gene is possibly TRBD1 (5 bases). The CDR3 totals 16 residues. V lost 0 bases and J 8 bases, leaving 16 bases between the germline ends. Per the germline V gene, CDR1 is LGHNA and CDR2 is YSLEER.

The rearrangement uses TRBV28 and TRBJ2-7; no firm D call. The CDR3 totals 15 residues. The V gene lost 9 bases and the J gene lost 1 base, with 19 bases spanning the gap. Germline V CDR1 and CDR2: MDHEN, SYDVKM. The CDR3 reads CASCVYLIGSYEQYF. The DNA for the CDR3 is TGTGCCAGTTGCGTTTACCTTATCGGGTCCTACGAGCAGTACTTC.

The chain combines TRBV5-4 with TRBJ2-7; D is ambiguous. The V gene lost 2 bases and the J gene lost 3 bases, with 3 bases spanning the gap. The length of the CDR3 is 11 residues. CDR1 and CDR2 (germline): SGHNT, YYREEE (reference sequence). CDR3 coding DNA: TGTGCCAGCAGCTTCGGCTACGAGCAGTACTTC. This gives the protein CASSFGYEQYF.

This clone appeared a single time. This chain joins TRBV15 and TRBJ1-5; a weak D match, TRBD1 (5 bases). The germline V gene has CDR1 LNHNV and CDR2 YYDKDF (reference sequence). V lost 3 bases and J 11 bases, leaving 11 bases between the germline ends. The CDR3 is 12 amino acids. The CDR3 here is CATSRDIGSQHF. CDR3 in DNA: TGTGCCACCAGCAGGGACATCGGGTCCCAGCATTTT.

This clone was found a few times. The V and J genes are TRBV6-5 and TRBJ1-5, with 7 bases lining up with TRBD1. Trimming removed 6 bases from V and 0 bases from J; junction bases left unmatched: 5. Germline V gives CDR1 MNHEY, CDR2 SVGAGI. The CDR3 loop spans 15 amino acids. For the CDR3, the DNA is TGTGCCAGCAGAAAGACAGGGTCTAGCAATCAGCCCCAGCATTTT. Translation: CASRKTGSSNQPQHF.

J is TRBJ2-1 and V is TRBV10-3; 8 bases map to TRBD1. The CDR3 length is 13 residues. V gave up 4 bases and J gave up 9 bases; unmatched junction bases: 5. From germline, CDR1 is ENHRY and CDR2 SYGVKD. For the CDR3, the DNA is TGTGCCATCAGTGTACAGGGGGTGGGTGAGCAGTTCTTC. This translates into CAISVQGVGEQFF.

Here the CDR3 reads CASSLVELSYEQYF. The CDR3 DNA reads as TGTGCCAGCAGCTTGGTCGAGCTCTCCTACGAGCAGTACTTC. The V and J genes are TRBV5-5 and TRBJ2-7; unclear D gene. V lost 0 bases, J lost 0 bases, and 7 bases lay in between. Germline loops: CDR1 SGHKS, CDR2 YYEKEE (reference sequence). The CDR3 consists of 14 residues. The entire variable domain, with the rest obtained from reference TRBV5-5 and TRBJ2-7, is as follows: DAGVTQSPTHLIKTRGQQVTLRCSPISGHKSVSWYQQVLGQGPQFIFQYYEKEERGRGNFPDRFSARQFPNYSSELNVNALLLGDSALYLCASSLVELSYEQYFGPGTRLTVT.

The chain combines TRBV9 with TRBJ2-1, with 12 bases that match TRBD2. The CDR3 consists of 15 residues. The V segment lost 0 bases and the J segment 8 bases; nucleotides outside the gene matches: 3. The V gene's germline CDR1 is SGDLS and CDR2 YYNGEE. CDR3 sequence reads: CASSVASGRAYEQFF. DNA of the CDR3: TGTGCCAGCAGCGTAGCTAGCGGGAGGGCCTATGAGCAGTTCTTC.

The chain joins TRBV7-3 to TRBJ2-7; D is possibly TRBD2 (5 bases). Trimming left V 3 bases short and J 0 bases short, with 12 bases between. CDR1 and CDR2 from the germline V gene are SGHTA and FQGTGA. CDR3 length: 15 amino acids. The CDR3 coding sequence is TGTGCCAGCAGCTTTGGACTTGGGCCCTCCTACGAGCAGTACTTC. Translation gives CASSFGLGPSYEQYF. The full variable domain, with the rest looked up from reference TRBV7-3 and TRBJ2-7, is GAGVSQTPSNKVTEKGKYVELRCDPISGHTALYWYRQSLGQGPEFLIYFQGTGAADDSGLPNDRFFAVRPEGSVSTLKIQRTERGDSAVYLCASSFGLGPSYEQYFGPGTRLTVT.

The rearrangement links TRBV7-8 to TRBJ2-3; D remains ambiguous. Between the trimmed V and J ends, which lost 5 bases and 4 bases, there was a span of 13 bases. CDR3 length: 14 amino acids. Germline CDR1 SGHVS, CDR2 FQNEAQ. DNA of the CDR3: TGTGCCAGCAGCCCGACACTGCAGGCAGATACGCAGTATTTT. This sequence encodes CASSPTLQADTQYF. Supplemented by reference TRBV7-8 and TRBJ2-3, the full variable domain reads GAGVSQSPRYKVAKRGQDVALRCDPISGHVSLFWYQQALGQGPEFLTYFQNEAQLDKSGLPSDRFFAERPEGSVSTLKIQRTQQEDSAVYLCASSPTLQADTQYFGPGTRLTVL.

The gene calls are TRBV2 and TRBJ2-3; 7 nucleotides agree with TRBD2. Germline trimming cut 6 bases from V and 0 bases from J; bases unmatched to any gene: 6. The CDR3 extends over 15 amino acids. The V gene's germline CDR1 is SNHLY and CDR2 FYNNEI. The CDR3 loop reads CASSGRTRSTDTQYF. The CDR3 DNA reads TGTGCCAGCAGCGGAAGGACTAGAAGCACAGATACGCAGTATTTT.

In DNA form, the CDR3 reads TGCGCCAGCAGCCAATCGCAGGGGAGTCAGCCCCAGCATTTT. Protein product: CASSQSQGSQPQHF. V usage is TRBV5-1 and J usage is TRBJ1-5, with D tentatively TRBD1 (6 bases). The CDR3 has 14 residues. The V and J ends lost 4 bases and 6 bases respectively, with 14 bases between them. CDR1 is SGHRS, CDR2 YFSETQ, per germline.

CDR3 nucleotide sequence: TGTGCCAGCAGGGGACCGGAGACCCAGTACTTC. As protein: CASRGPETQYF. The chain joins TRBV19 to TRBJ2-5; possible D gene TRBD1, 6 bases. Germline V CDR1 and CDR2: LNHDA, SQIVND (reference sequence). Trimming cost V 9 bases and J 5 bases, with 10 bases left between them. The CDR3 consists of 11 residues.